The 4 T cell receptor beta chains presented below share a single source sample, sequenced in a study of regulatory T cells in long-lasting Graves disease. Noted time point: newly diagnosed GD, antithyroid drugs for less than 3 months. Scientists built the TCR library using RNA that was extracted from PBMCs. CDR3-region Arm-PCR and iRepertoire HTBI primers produced the TCR beta libraries. One entry per CDR3 protein results from TCRdb running MiXCR on the multiplex PCR reads. This sample has 400,000 to 500,000 distinct CDR3 sequences, with 16% found just once. The sample was also linked to a second study, of T cells in Graves' hyperthyroidism and ophthalmopathy.

This specimen consisted of peripheral blood mononuclear cells (PBMCs), obtained at new diagnosis, from a patient treated with antithyroid drugs. The receptors shown here come from a woman between 25 and 40 years old with Graves disease.

This clonotype showed up many times. The rearrangement joins TRBV5-1 to TRBJ2-3, with D tentatively TRBD2 (5 bases). Trimming removed 0 bases from V and 2 bases from J, with 10 bases in between. This CDR3 comprises 15 residues. Germline CDR1 SGHRS, CDR2 YFSETQ. CDR3 nucleotides: TGCGCCAGCAGCTTGGTCGGGATTCTCACAGATACGCAGTATTTT. Translation gives CASSLVGILTDTQYF.

V is TRBV27 and J is TRBJ1-6; D remains unclear. CDR1 MNHEY and CDR2 SMNVEV come from the germline V gene (reference sequence). V was cut by 6 bases and J by 8 bases, with 14 bases left in between. The CDR3 extends over 14 amino acids. As DNA, the CDR3 is TGTGCCAGCAGCGCCAGTTTTTCCTATTCACCCCTCCACTTT. Encoded protein: CASSASFSYSPLHF.

The V and J genes are TRBV18 and TRBJ1-4, with unresolved D. V lost 0 bases and J lost 0, with 17 bases in between. The CDR3 is made up of 19 amino acids. Per the germline V gene, CDR1 is KGHSH and CDR2 is LQKENI. The CDR3 loop reads CASSPPLDPYLTTNEKLFF. CDR3 DNA sequence: TGTGCCAGCTCACCACCATTAGACCCTTACCTTACAACTAATGAAAAACTGTTTTTT.

This clonotype has at least ten counts. The chain is built from TRBV29-1 and TRBJ2-1, with 13 bases that match TRBD2. CDR1 is SQVTM, CDR2 ANQGSEA, per germline. The CDR3 covers 15 residues. Losses at the gene ends were 1 base for V and 7 bases for J; bases not matched to a gene: 4. CDR3 sequence: CSVEGTSGSFNEQFF. The CDR3 DNA reads as TGCAGCGTTGAAGGGACTAGCGGGAGTTTTAATGAGCAGTTCTTC.